This is a list of T cell receptor beta chains from one sample in a study of shared clonotypes between healthy human individuals. Clones were read by immunoSEQ multiplex PCR, and TCRdb kept only the in-frame ones, dropping some. Here the sample spans under 2.5 million clones, 85% to 95% being singletons. The specimen was naive CD4+ T cells from PBMCs. The receptors here all came from a man younger than 35 in good health. Some clones in this sample may be carry-over from other donors' samples. Both conserved end residues are part of each CDR3. Each record gives: V gene, clone size, J gene, CDR3 protein. A clone size is listed for some rows: how often the clone was seen (once, few, many), or a class if it is expanded.

>TRBV2|-|TRBJ1-5
CASRWTGANQPQHF
>TRBV5-1|-|TRBJ2-7
CASSQTGKGYEQYF
>TRBV13|-|TRBJ2-5
CASSQMPQGSNQYF
>TRBV28|-|TRBJ1-2
CASSDGQGRRDF
>TRBV4-1|once|TRBJ2-4
CASSLPLGGGNIQYF
>TRBV14|few|TRBJ1-1
CASSRQENTEAFF
>TRBV7-3|-|TRBJ2-3
CASSLDSRGTDTQYF
>TRBV7-3|-|TRBJ1-3
CASSRGDALSNTIYF
>TRBV29-1|-|TRBJ1-4
CSVGRDNEKLFF
>TRBV7-3|-|TRBJ2-7
CASSLSSGLGYEQYF
>TRBV19|-|TRBJ2-1
CASSIIFRTSGKNEQFF
>TRBV7-3|-|TRBJ2-1
CASSSSGGNEQFF
>TRBV9|-|TRBJ2-7
CASSVGRGNGHEQYF
>TRBV10-1|once|TRBJ2-2
CASSESRGRAYSRELFF
>TRBV29-1|-|TRBJ2-5
CSVERTGGAIQETQYF
>TRBV9|-|TRBJ1-1
CASSVDGGMNTEAFF
>TRBV18|-|TRBJ1-5
CASSPDRNNQPQHF
>TRBV27|-|TRBJ2-3
CASSLFFGEVGGRASTDTQYF
>TRBV12-2|-|TRBJ2-3
CASRLVAAGDRGQFEDTQYF
>TRBV7-3|-|TRBJ2-2
CASSLTLGTGELFF
>TRBV10-3|-|TRBJ1-1
CAISEARGGTEAFF
>TRBV6-1|-|TRBJ2-7
CASRITGTISYEQYF
>TRBV5-1|-|TRBJ2-1
CASSLGTSGRLLDEQFF
>TRBV5-1|-|TRBJ2-3
CASSRENADTQYF
>TRBV28|-|TRBJ1-4
CASRRRQGNNEKLFF
>TRBV10-3|-|TRBJ2-7
CAISDVGGGELYSYEQYF
>TRBV7-9|-|TRBJ2-7
CASSRRGIAGDGASYEQYF
>TRBV7-3|-|TRBJ2-2
CASSSGLAGATGELFF
>TRBV10-3|-|TRBJ1-2
CAISDSGARGYTF
>TRBV7-9|-|TRBJ1-5
CASSRWAGNSNQPQHF
>TRBV5-4|-|TRBJ2-5
CASSRKSGEETQYF
>TRBV4-1|-|TRBJ1-2
CASSQTTVFSNYGYTF
>TRBV5-1|-|TRBJ1-2
CASSFGQGARGYTF
>TRBV7-6|-|TRBJ2-7
CVSSLGPPGGTYEQYF
>TRBV19|once|TRBJ1-2
CASSIVPDSSNYGYTF
>TRBV7-8|once|TRBJ2-7
CASSPQVGAGLYEQYF
>TRBV19|-|TRBJ2-1
CASSIGELDRNEQFF
>TRBV27|-|TRBJ1-1
CASADGTSNTEAFF
>TRBV7-2|once|TRBJ2-3
CASSPLPQTSGRARDTQYF
>TRBV18|-|TRBJ2-5
CASSPSGSQETQYF
>TRBV5-1|-|TRBJ1-1
CASSPRGDTEAFF